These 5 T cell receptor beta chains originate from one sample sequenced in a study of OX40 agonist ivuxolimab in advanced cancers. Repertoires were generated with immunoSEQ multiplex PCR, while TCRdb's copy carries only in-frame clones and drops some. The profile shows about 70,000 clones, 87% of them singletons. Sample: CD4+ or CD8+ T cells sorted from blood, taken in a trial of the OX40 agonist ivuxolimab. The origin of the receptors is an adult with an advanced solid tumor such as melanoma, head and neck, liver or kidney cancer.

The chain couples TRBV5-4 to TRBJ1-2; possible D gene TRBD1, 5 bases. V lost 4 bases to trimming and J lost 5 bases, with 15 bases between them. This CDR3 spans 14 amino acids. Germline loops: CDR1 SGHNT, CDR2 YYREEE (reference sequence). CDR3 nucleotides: TGTGCCAGCAGCGACTGGGGGGTAGTTTATGGCTACACCTTC. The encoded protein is CASSDWGVVYGYTF.

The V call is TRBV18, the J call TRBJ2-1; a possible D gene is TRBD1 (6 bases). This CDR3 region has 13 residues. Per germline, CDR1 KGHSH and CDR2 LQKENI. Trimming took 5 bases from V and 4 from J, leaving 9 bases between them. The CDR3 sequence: CASSAQGYNEQFF. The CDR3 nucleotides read TGTGCCAGCTCAGCACAGGGTTACAATGAGCAGTTCTTC. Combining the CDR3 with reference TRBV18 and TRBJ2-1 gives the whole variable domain NAGVMQNPRHLVRRRGQEARLRCSPMKGHSHVYWYRQLPEEGLKFMVYLQKENIIDESGMPKERFSAEFPKEGPSILRIQQVVRGDSAAYFCASSAQGYNEQFFGPGTRLTVL.

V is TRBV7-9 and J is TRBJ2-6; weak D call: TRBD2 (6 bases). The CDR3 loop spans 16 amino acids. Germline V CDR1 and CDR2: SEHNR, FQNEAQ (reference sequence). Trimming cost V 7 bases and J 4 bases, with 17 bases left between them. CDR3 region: CASTGYVAAGANVLTF. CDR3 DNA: TGTGCCAGCACAGGCTACGTAGCGGCCGGGGCCAACGTCCTGACTTTC.

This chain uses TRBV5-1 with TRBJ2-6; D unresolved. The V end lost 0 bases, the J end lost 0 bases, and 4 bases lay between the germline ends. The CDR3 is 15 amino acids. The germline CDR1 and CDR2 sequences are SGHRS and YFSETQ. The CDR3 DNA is TGCGCCAGCAGCTTGGAGGCCTCTGGGGCCAACGTCCTGACTTTC. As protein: CASSLEASGANVLTF.

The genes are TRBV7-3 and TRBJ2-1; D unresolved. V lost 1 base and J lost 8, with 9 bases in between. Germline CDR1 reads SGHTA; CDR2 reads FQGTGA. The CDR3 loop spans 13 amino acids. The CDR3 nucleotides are TGTGCCAGCAGCTTAAGCCTAGGCGATGAGCAGTTCTTC. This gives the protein CASSLSLGDEQFF. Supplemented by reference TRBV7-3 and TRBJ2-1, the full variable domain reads GAGVSQTPSNKVTEKGKYVELRCDPISGHTALYWYRQSLGQGPEFLIYFQGTGAADDSGLPNDRFFAVRPEGSVSTLKIQRTERGDSAVYLCASSLSLGDEQFFGPGTRLTVL.